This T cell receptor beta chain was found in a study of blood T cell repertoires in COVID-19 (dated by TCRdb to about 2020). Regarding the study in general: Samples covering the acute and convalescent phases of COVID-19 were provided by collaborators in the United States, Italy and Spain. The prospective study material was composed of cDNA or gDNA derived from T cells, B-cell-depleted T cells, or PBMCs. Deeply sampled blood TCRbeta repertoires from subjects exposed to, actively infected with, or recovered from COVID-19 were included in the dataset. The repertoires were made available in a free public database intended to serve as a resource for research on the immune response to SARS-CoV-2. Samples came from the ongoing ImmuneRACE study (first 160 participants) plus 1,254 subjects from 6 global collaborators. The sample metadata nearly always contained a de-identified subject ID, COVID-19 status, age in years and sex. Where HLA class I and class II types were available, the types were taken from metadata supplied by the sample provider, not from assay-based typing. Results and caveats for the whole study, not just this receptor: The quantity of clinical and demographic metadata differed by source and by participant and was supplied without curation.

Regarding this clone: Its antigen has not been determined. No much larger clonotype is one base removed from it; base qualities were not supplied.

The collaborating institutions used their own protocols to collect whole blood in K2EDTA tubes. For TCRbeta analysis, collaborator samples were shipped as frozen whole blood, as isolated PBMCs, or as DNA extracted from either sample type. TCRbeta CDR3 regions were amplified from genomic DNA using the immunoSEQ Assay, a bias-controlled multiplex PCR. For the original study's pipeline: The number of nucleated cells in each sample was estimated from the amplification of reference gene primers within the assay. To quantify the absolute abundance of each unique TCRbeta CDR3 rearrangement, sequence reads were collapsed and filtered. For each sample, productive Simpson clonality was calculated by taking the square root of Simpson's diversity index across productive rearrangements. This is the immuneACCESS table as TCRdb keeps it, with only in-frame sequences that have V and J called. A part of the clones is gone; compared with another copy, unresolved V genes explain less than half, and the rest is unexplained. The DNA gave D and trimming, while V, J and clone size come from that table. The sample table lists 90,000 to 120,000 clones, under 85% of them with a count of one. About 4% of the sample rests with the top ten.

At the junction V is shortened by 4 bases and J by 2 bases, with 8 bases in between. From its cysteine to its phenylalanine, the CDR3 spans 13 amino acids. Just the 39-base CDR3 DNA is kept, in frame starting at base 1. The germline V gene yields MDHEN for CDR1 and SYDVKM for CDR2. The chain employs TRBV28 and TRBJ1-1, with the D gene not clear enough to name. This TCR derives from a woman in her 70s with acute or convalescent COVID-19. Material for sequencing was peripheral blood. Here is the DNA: TGTGCCAGCAGTTCTCGTCCCAACACTGAAGCTTTCTTT. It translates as CASSSRPNTEAFF.